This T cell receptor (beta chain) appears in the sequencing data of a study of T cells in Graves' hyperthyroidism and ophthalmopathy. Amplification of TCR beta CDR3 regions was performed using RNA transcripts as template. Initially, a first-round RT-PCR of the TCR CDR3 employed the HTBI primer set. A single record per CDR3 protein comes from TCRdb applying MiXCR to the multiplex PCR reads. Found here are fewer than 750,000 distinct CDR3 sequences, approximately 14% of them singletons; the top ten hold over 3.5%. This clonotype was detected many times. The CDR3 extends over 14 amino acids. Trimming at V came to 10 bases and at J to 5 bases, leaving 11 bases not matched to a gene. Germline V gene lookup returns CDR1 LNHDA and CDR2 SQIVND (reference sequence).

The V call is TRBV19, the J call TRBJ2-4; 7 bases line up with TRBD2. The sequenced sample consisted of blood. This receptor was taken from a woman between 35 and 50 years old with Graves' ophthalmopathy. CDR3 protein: CATLAGETENIQYF. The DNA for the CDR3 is TGTGCCACATTAGCGGGTGAAACGGAAAACATTCAGTACTTC.